This T cell receptor (beta chain) stems from a study of vaccination effects on CD4 cells after COVID-19. The table lists this clone with a few counts. Its antigen is currently unknown. Germline V CDR1 and CDR2: SGHRS, YFSETQ. V shed 2 bases, J shed 2 bases, and the junction held 2 bases outside the gene matches. This CDR3 is 16 amino acids long. Peptide-pool stimulation followed by sequencing identified expanded antigen-specific CD4+ clonotypes in the ViraFEST assay. Culture proceeded for 10 days, and CD4+ T cells were then isolated. The vaccine recipients had no prior SARS-CoV-2 infection, with negative nucleocapsid antibodies. Half-medium replacement with IL-2 medium occurred on days 3 and 7. Clones were read by immunoSEQ multiplex PCR, and TCRdb kept only the in-frame ones, dropping some. Of 55,000 to 75,000 clones in the sample, roughly three quarters were seen once.

This clonotype was sampled from a human donor who received a COVID-19 vaccine. J is TRBJ2-6 and V is TRBV5-1, with 9 bases fitting TRBD1. The sequenced sample was CD4+ T cells from PBMCs cultured with HCoV-OC43 spike peptides, obtained before COVID-19 vaccination. Subset here: HCoV-OC43 spike overlapping peptide pool stimulation. The CDR3: CASSFRDRAGANVLTF. The CDR3 DNA reads as TGCGCCAGCAGCTTCCGGGACAGGGCTGGGGCCAACGTCCTGACTTTC.